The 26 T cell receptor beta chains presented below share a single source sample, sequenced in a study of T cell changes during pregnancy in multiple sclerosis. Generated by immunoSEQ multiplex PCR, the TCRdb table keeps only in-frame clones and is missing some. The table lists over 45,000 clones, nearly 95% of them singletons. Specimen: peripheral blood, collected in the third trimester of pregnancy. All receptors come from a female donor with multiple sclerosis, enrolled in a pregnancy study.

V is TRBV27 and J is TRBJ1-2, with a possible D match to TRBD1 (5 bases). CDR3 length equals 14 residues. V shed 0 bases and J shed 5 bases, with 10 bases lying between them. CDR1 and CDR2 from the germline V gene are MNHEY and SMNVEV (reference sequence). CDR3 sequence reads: CASSLSIGGYGYTF. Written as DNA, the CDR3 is TGTGCCAGCAGTTTATCGATTGGGGGGTATGGCTACACCTTC.

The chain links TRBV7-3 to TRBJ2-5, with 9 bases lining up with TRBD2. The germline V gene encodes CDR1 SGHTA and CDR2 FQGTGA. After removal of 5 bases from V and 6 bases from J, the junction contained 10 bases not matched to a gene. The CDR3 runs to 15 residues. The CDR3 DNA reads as TGTGCCAGCAGCACGACGGCGGGAGGGTTTAAGACCCAGTACTTC. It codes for CASSTTAGGFKTQYF.

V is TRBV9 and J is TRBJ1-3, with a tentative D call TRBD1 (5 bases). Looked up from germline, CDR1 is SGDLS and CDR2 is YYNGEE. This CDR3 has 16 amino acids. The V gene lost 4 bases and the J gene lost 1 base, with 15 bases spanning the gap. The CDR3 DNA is TGTGCCAGCAGCCCACAAACCGGGGGGTCTGGAAACACCATATATTTT. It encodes CASSPQTGGSGNTIYF.

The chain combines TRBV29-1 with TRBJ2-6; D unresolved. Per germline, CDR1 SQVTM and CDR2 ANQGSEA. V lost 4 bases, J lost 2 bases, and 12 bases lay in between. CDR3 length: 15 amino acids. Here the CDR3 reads CSVVVATPGANVLTF. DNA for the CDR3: TGCAGCGTTGTAGTCGCAACGCCTGGGGCCAACGTCCTGACTTTC. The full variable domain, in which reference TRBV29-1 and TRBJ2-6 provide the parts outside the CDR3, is SAVISQKPSRDICQRGTSLTIQCQVDSQVTMMFWYRQQPGQSLTLIATANQGSEATYESGFVIDKFPISRPNLTFSTLTVSNMSPEDSSIYLCSVVVATPGANVLTFGAGSRLTVL.

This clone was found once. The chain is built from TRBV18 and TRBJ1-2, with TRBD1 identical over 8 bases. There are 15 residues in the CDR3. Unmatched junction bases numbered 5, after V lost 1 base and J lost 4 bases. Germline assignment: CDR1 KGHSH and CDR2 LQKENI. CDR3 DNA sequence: TGTGCCAGCTCACCACTACAGGGGGACCGCTATGGCTACACCTTC. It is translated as CASSPLQGDRYGYTF. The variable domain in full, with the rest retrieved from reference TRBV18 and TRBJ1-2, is NAGVMQNPRHLVRRRGQEARLRCSPMKGHSHVYWYRQLPEEGLKFMVYLQKENIIDESGMPKERFSAEFPKEGPSILRIQQVVRGDSAAYFCASSPLQGDRYGYTFGSGTRLTVV.

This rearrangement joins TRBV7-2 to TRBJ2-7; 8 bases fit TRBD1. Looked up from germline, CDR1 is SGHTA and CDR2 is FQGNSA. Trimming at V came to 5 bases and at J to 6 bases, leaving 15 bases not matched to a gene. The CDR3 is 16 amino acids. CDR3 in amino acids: CASSPLRPGTGFEQYF. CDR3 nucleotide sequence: TGTGCCAGCAGCCCTCTCCGTCCCGGGACAGGATTCGAGCAGTACTTC.

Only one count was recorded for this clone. The CDR3 sequence is CASSPLAAGVDTQYF. The CDR3, as DNA: TGTGCCAGCAGTCCCCTAGCGGCGGGGGTAGATACGCAGTATTTT. The chain couples TRBV7-3 to TRBJ2-3; 7 positions match TRBD2. The trim removed 6 bases at V and 5 bases at J, leaving 11 bases unmatched. In germline, CDR1 is SGHTA, CDR2 FQGTGA. The CDR3 is 15 amino acids.

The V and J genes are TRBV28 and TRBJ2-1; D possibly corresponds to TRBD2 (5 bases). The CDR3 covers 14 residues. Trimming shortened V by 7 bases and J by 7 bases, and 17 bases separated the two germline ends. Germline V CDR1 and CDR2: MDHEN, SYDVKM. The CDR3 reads CASMKRPGNNEQFF. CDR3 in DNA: TGTGCCAGCATGAAACGACCCGGGAATAATGAGCAGTTCTTC.

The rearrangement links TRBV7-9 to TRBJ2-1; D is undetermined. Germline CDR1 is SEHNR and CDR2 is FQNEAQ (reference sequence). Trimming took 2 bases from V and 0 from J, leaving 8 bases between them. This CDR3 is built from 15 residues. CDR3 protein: CASSLLRNSYNEQFF. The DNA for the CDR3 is TGTGCCAGCAGCTTATTGCGGAACTCCTACAATGAGCAGTTCTTC.

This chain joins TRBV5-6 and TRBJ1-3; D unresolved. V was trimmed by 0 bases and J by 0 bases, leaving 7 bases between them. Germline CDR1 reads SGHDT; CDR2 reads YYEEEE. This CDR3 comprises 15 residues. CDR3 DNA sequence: TGTGCCAGCAGCTTGGTCGTGAGCTCTGGAAACACCATATATTTT. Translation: CASSLVVSSGNTIYF.

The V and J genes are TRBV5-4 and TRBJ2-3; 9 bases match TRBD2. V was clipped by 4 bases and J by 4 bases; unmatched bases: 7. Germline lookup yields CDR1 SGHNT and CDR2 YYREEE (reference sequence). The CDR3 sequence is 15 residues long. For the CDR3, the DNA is TGTGCCAGCAGCGCGTCTAGCGGGATCGCAGATACGCAGTATTTT. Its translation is CASSASSGIADTQYF.

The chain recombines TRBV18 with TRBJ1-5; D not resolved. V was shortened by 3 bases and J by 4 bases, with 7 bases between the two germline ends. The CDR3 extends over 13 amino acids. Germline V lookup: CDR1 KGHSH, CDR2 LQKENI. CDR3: CASSPGSNQPQHF. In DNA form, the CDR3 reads TGTGCCAGCTCACCTGGCAGTAATCAGCCCCAGCATTTT.

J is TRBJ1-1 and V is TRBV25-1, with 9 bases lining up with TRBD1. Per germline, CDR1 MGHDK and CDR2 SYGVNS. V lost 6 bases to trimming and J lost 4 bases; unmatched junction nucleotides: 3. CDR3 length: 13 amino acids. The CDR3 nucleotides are TGTGCCAGCAGCCGACAGGGGGTCACTGAAGCTTTCTTT. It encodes CASSRQGVTEAFF.

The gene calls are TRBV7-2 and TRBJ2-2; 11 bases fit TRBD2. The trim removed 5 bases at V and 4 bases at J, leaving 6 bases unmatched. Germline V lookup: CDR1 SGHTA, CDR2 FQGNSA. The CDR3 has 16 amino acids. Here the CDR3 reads CASSPQLAGATGELFF. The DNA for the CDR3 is TGTGCCAGCAGCCCTCAACTAGCGGGAGCCACCGGGGAGCTGTTTTTT.

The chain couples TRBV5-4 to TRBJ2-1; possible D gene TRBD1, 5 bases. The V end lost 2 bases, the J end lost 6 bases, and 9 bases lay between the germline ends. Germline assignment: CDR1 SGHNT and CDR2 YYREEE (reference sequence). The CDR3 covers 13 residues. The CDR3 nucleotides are TGTGCCAGCAGCTTATACAGGACCAATGAGCAGTTCTTC. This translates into CASSLYRTNEQFF.

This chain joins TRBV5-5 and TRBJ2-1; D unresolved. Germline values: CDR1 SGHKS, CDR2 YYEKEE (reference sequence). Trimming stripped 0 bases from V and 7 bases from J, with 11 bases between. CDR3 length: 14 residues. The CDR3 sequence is CASSLGSVVNEQFF. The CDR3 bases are TGTGCCAGCAGCTTGGGTTCCGTCGTAAATGAGCAGTTCTTC.

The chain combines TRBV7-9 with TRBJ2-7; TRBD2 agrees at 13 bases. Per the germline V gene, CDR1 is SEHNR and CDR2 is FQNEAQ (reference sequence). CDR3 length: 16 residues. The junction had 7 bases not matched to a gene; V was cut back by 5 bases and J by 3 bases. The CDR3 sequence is CASSPSGTSGNYEQYF. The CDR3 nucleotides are TGTGCCAGCAGCCCATCCGGGACTAGCGGGAACTACGAGCAGTACTTC.

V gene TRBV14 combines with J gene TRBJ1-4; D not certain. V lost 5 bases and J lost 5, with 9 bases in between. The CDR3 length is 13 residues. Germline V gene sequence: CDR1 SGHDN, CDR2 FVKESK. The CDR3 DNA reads TGTGCCAGCAGCGCGGGTATAAATGAAAAACTGTTTTTT. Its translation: CASSAGINEKLFF.

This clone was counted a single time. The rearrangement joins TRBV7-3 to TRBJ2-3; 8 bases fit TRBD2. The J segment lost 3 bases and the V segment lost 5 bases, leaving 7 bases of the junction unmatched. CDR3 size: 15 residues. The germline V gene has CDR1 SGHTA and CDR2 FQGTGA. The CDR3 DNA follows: TGTGCCAGCAGCCTTAGCGGGGTCTGGACAGATACGCAGTATTTT. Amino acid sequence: CASSLSGVWTDTQYF.

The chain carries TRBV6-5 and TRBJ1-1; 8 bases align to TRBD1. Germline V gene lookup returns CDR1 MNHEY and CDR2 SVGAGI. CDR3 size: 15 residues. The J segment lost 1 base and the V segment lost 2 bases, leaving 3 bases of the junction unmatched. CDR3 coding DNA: TGTGCCAGCAGTTACACCGGACAGGGGAACACTGAAGCTTTCTTT. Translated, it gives CASSYTGQGNTEAFF.

CDR3 DNA: TGTGCCAGCAGCTCCACCGGGACTAGCGGCTACGAGCAGTACTTC. Translation gives CASSSTGTSGYEQYF. The chain recombines TRBV7-9 with TRBJ2-7, with TRBD2 matching 11 bases. Germline V gives CDR1 SEHNR, CDR2 FQNEAQ (reference sequence). The length of the CDR3 is 15 residues. V gave up 4 bases and J gave up 3 bases; unmatched junction bases: 5.

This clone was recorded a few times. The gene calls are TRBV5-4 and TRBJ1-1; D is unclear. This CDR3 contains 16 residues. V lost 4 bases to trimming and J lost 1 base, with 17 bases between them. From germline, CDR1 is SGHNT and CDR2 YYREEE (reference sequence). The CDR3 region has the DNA TGTGCCAGCAGCCCTAGCGGATCAGGTTCGAACACTGAAGCTTTCTTT. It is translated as CASSPSGSGSNTEAFF.

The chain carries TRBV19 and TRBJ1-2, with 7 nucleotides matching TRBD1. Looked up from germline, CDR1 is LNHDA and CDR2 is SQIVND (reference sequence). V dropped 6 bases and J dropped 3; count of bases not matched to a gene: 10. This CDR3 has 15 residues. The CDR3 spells CASRIGTVGDYGYTF. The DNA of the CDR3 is TGTGCCAGTAGGATCGGGACAGTCGGAGACTATGGCTACACCTTC.

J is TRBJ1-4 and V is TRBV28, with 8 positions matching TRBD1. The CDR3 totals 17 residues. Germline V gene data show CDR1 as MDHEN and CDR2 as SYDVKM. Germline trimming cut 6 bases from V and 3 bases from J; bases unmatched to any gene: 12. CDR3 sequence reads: CASRMNRGVGANEKLFF. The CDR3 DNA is TGTGCCAGCAGGATGAACAGGGGGGTTGGGGCTAATGAAAAACTGTTTTTT.

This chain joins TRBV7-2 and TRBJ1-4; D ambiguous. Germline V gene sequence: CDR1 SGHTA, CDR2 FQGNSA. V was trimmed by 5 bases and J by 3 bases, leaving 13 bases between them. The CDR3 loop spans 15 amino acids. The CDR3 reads CASSLTRGANEKLFF. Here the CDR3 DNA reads TGTGCCAGCAGCCTCACCCGCGGGGCTAATGAAAAACTGTTTTTT.

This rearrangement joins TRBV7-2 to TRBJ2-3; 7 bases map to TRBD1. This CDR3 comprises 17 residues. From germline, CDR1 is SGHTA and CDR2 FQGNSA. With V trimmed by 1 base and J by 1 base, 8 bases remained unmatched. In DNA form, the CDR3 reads TGTGCCAGCAGCTTAGGCCAGAGGGGGCGGGGCACAGATACGCAGTATTTT. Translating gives CASSLGQRGRGTDTQYF. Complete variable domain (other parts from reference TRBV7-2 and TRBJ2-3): GAGVSQSPSNKVTEKGKDVELRCDPISGHTALYWYRQSLGQGLEFLIYFQGNSAPDKSGLPSDRFSAERTGGSVSTLTIQRTQQEDSAVYLCASSLGQRGRGTDTQYFGPGTRLTVL.